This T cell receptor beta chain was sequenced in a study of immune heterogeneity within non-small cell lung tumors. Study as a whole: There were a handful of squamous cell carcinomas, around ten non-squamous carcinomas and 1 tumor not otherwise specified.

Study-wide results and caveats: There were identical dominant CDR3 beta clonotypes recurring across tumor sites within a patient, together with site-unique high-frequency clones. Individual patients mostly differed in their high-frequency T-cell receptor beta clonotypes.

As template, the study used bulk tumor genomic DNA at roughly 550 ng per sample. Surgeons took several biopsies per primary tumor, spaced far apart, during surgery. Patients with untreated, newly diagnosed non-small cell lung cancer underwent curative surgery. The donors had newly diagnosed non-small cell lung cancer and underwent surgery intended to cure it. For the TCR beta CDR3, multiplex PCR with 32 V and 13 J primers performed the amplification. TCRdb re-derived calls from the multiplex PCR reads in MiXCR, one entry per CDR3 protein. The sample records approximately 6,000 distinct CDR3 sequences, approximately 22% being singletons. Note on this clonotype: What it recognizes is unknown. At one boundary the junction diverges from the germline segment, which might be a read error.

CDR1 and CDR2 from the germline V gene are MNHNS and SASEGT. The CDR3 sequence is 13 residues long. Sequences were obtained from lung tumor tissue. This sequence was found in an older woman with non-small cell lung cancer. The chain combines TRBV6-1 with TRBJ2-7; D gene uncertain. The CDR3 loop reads CAISELANYDQYF. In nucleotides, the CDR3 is TGTGCCATCAGTGAATTGGCAAACTACGATCAGTACTTC.